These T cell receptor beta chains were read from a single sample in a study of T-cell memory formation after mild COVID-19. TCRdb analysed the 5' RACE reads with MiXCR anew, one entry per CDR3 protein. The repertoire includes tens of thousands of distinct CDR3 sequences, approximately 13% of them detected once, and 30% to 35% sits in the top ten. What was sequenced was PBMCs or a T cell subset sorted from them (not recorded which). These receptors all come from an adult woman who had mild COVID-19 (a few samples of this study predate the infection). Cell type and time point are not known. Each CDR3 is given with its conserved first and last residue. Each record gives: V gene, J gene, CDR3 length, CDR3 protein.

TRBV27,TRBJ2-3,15,CASSAEGAAADTQYF
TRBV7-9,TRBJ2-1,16,CASSRYGLAGDNEQFF
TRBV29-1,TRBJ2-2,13,CSVDAGGAGELFF
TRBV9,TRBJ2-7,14,CASSRGTGGYEQYF
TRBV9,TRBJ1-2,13,CASSVGSEYGYTF
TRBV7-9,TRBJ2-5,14,CASSSDREQETQYF
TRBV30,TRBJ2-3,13,CAWSPGELLGQYF
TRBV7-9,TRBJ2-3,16,CASSPIGGRGADTQYF
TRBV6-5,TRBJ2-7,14,CASSPPGTGYEQYF
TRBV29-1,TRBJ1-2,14,CSGRTANPRDGYTF
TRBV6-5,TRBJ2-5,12,CASSLDRETQYF
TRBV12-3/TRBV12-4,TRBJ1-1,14,CASRTGLAIHEAFF
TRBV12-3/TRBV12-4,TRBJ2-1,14,CASSLTLSYNEQFF
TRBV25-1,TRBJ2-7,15,CASSESRRYGDEQYF
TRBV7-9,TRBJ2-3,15,CASSQPKAGTDTQYF
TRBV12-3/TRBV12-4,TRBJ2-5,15,CASSSQGALMETQYF
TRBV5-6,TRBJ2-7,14,CASSLVGDSSEQYF
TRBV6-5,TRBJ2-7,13,CASNKDGYYEQYF
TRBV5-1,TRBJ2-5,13,CASRSTEEETQYF
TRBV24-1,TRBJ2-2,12,CATGRNTGELFF
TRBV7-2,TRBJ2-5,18,CASSLAYPMAVNQETQYF
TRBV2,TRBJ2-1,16,CASSDREWDSNNEQFF
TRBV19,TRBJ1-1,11,CAIELGTEAFF
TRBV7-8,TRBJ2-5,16,CASSPKSVGGEETQYF
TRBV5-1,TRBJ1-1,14,CASSLGHENTEAFF
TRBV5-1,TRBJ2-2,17,CASSLETGQQNTGELFF
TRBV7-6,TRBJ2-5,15,CASSELGPSRETQYF
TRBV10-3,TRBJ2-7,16,CAISERGVTGNYEQYF
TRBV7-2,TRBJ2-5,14,CASSLVGAQETQYF
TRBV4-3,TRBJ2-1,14,CASSLTRDSNEQFF
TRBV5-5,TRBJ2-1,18,CASSLEKAGQGGRNEQFF
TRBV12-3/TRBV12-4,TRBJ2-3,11,CASGWVDTQYF
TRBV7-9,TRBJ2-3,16,CASSPPGSGGFNTQYF
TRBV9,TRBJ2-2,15,CASSLRLDSTGELFF
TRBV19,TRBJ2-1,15,CASSMSSPGPQEQFF
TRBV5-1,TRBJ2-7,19,CASSLKGDSGLAGFYEQYF
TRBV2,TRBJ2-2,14,CASSLGIRTGELFF
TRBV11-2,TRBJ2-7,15,CASSLTRQVSYEQYF
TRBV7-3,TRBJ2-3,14,CASSRDSDPDTQYF
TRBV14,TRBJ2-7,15,CASSQVPFSSYEQYF
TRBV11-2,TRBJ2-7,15,CASSFVLAQAYEQYF
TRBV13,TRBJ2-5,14,CASSSVYEGETQYF
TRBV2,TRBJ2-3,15,CASMGTSYPTDTQYF
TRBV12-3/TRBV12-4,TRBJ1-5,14,CASSPHSVNQPQHF
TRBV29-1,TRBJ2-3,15,CSAKRALSSTDTQYF
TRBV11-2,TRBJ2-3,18,CASSLGAAGVVVADTQYF
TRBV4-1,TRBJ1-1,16,CASSNPDSSLNTEAFF
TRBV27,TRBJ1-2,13,CASTSGSLLGYTF
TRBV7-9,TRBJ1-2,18,CASSLPSPSDERNYGYTF
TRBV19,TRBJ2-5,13,CASSIFGQETQYF